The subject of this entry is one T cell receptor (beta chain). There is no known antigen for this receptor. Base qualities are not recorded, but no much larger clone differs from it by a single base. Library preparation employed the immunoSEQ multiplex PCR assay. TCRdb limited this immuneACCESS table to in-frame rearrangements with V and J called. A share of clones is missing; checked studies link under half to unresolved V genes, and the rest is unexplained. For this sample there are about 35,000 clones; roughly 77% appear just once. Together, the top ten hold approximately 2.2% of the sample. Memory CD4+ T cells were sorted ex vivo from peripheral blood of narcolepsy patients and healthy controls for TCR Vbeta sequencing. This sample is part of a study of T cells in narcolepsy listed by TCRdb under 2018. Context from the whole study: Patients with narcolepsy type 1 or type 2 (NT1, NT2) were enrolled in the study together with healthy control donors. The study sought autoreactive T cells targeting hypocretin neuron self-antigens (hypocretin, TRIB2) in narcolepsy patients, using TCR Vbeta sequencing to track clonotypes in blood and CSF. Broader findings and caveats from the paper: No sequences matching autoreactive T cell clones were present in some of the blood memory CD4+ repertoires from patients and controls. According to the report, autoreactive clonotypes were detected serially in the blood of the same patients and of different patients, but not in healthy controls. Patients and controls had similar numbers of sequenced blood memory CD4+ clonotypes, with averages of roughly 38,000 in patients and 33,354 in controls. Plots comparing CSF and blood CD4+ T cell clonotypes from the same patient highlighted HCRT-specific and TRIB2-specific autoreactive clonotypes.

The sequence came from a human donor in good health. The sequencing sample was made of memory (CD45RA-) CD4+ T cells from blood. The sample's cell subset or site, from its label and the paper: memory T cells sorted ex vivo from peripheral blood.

The nucleotide sequence is TGTGCCAGCGGAGGGGCGGGACAGGGGAGCGGGAACACTGAAGCTTTCTTT. This sequence encodes CASGGAGQGSGNTEAFF. The V and J genes are TRBV9 and TRBJ1-1; 10 junctional bases match TRBD1. Germline trimming: 7 bases from V, 1 base from J; junction bases outside gene matches: 13. CDR1 and CDR2, per the germline V gene, are SGDLS and YYNGEE. The CDR3, cysteine through phenylalanine, is 17 amino acids long. Only the CDR3 part of the read is kept: 51 bases, read in frame from the first base.